One TCR beta chain is described in this entry. Libraries were prepared by immunoSEQ multiplex PCR; TCRdb keeps only in-frame clonotypes and omits some of them. The profile shows some 320,000 clones, around 87% of them singletons. The sample comes from a study of blood T cell repertoires in COVID-19. In germline, CDR1 is MDHEN, CDR2 SYDVKM. The CDR3 extends over 14 amino acids. V lost 6 bases, J lost 4 bases, and 3 bases stayed unmatched. The specimen was peripheral blood. V usage is TRBV28 and J usage is TRBJ2-7, with TRBD2 identical over 13 bases. This receptor was taken from a woman aged 45-65 years who had recovered from COVID-19. The CDR3 DNA sequence: TGTGCCAGCAGGGGGACTAGCGGGGCATACGAGCAGTACTTC. The encoded protein is CASRGTSGAYEQYF.